This T cell receptor beta chain was documented in a study of control samples from healthy donors and cancer patients. V was shortened by 3 bases and J by 10 bases, with 22 bases between the two germline ends. Germline assignment: CDR1 LGHDT and CDR2 YNNKEL (reference sequence). This CDR3 has 17 residues. Assay: immunoSEQ multiplex PCR; the TCRdb copy retains only in-frame clones and omits some. The table lists around 110,000 clones, more than 80% of them singletons. Input material: PBMCs. The J gene is TRBJ1-6, the V gene TRBV3-1 (or the pseudogene TRBV3-2); D possibly corresponds to TRBD1 (5 bases). This TCR was recovered from a woman aged 50 to 60 with colorectal cancer. CDR3 protein: CASSQDRGLGHESPLHF. CDR3 DNA: TGTGCCAGCAGCCAGGACCGGGGCCTCGGGCACGAATCACCCCTCCACTTT.